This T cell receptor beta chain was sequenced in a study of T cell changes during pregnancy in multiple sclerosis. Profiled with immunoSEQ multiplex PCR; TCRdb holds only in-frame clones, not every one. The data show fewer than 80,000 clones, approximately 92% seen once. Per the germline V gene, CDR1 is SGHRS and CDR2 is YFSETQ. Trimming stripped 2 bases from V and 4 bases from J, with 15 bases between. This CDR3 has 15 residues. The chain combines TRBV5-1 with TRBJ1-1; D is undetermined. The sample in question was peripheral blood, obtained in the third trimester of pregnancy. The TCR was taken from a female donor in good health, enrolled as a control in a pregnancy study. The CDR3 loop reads CASSFVATGSTEAFF. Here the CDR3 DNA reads TGCGCCAGCAGCTTTGTCGCCACTGGGAGCACTGAAGCTTTCTTT.